Below, one T cell receptor beta chain is given with its context. Its antigen is not identified. Germline V gives CDR1 SEHNR, CDR2 FQNEAQ (reference sequence). This CDR3 is built from 15 residues. The trim removed 5 bases at V and 1 base at J, leaving 6 bases unmatched. These data originate in a study of cytomegalovirus exposure and HLA in healthy donors. Study overall: The study placed around 80% of its 398 genotyped donors in the Caucasian-associated ancestry cluster. Study observations and caveats: It was approximately 150 TCR beta chains that were listed as cytomegalovirus-associated. There were three CMV-associated chains whose specificity for CMV antigens was confirmed in vitro. TCR beta V- and J-gene trimming, according to a later analysis, was linked to a missense DCLRE1C variant.

The PCR contained 60 Vbeta and 13 Jbeta primers. Profiled with immunoSEQ multiplex PCR; TCRdb holds only in-frame clones, not every one. In the table there are fewer than 200,000 clones, around 81% of which are singletons. The clonotype comes from a woman aged 25 to 39 in good health and CMV-seronegative. The genes are TRBV7-9 and TRBJ1-1; 8 bases agree with TRBD1. Sequencing was done on a sample of PBMCs. CDR3 DNA sequence: TGTGCCAGCAGCCTCACCGGGACAGGGAACACTGAAGCTTTCTTT. The encoded protein is CASSLTGTGNTEAFF.